Below are 26 T cell receptor beta chains sequenced from a single sample in a study of control samples from healthy donors and cancer patients. Produced via immunoSEQ multiplex PCR; TCRdb's table is partial and in-frame only. The repertoire consists of tens of thousands of clones, with 90% to 95% occurring once and the leading ten covering approximately 14%. Sequences were obtained from blood. These receptor sequences come from a man aged 25 to 40 in good health.

The V and J genes are TRBV28 and TRBJ1-1, with TRBD1 identical over 10 bases. CDR1 MDHEN and CDR2 SYDVKM come from the germline V gene. Germline trimming cut 5 bases from V and 1 base from J; bases unmatched to any gene: 7. This CDR3 is built from 16 residues. CDR3 nucleotide sequence: TGTGCCAGCAGTCCAGACAGGGGGCTGGCGAACACTGAAGCTTTCTTT. Translation gives CASSPDRGLANTEAFF.

This chain connects TRBV9 to TRBJ1-1; 9 positions agree with TRBD1. The CDR3 runs 15 residues. Germline CDR1 SGDLS, CDR2 YYNGEE. V lost 4 bases and J lost 5; bases outside the gene matches: 9. This CDR3 is CASSHGDREGTEAFF. The CDR3 nucleotides are TGTGCCAGCAGCCACGGGGACAGGGAGGGGACTGAAGCTTTCTTT.

This clone was seen only once. The chain is built from TRBV6-5 and TRBJ1-1; possible D gene TRBD1, 6 bases. The CDR3 has 15 residues. The germline V gene encodes CDR1 MNHEY and CDR2 SVGAGI. V was trimmed by 7 bases and J by 1 base, leaving 16 bases between them. DNA for the CDR3: TGTGCCAGCACCTACGTACAGGGAACGAACACTGAAGCTTTCTTT. Its translation is CASTYVQGTNTEAFF.

The chain links TRBV6-6 to TRBJ2-7; 7 bases align to TRBD2. CDR3 length: 14 residues. The germline V gene encodes CDR1 MNHNY and CDR2 SVGAGI (reference sequence). V gave up 2 bases and J gave up 4 bases; unmatched junction bases: 5. This CDR3 reads CASSYAAGAYEQYF. The CDR3 DNA is TGTGCCAGCAGTTACGCGGCGGGAGCATACGAGCAGTACTTC.

The rearrangement uses TRBV7-8 and TRBJ2-7, with no clear D. V lost 2 bases to trimming and J lost 5 bases, with 4 bases between them. CDR1 is SGHVS, CDR2 FQNEAQ, per germline. The length of the CDR3 is 11 residues. CDR3 coding DNA: TGTGCCAGCAGCTTAAATGACGAGCAGTACTTC. Protein product: CASSLNDEQYF.

The chain links TRBV18 to TRBJ1-6, with 9 bases aligning to TRBD1. The V gene's germline CDR1 is KGHSH and CDR2 LQKENI. The length of the CDR3 is 15 residues. Losses at the gene ends were 5 bases for V and 5 bases for J; bases not matched to a gene: 4. This CDR3 is CASSERQGDNSPLHF. The CDR3 nucleotides read TGTGCCAGCTCAGAACGACAGGGGGATAATTCACCCCTCCACTTT.

The V and J genes are TRBV7-3 and TRBJ1-1; TRBD1 might be the D (6 bases). Germline assignment: CDR1 SGHTA and CDR2 FQGTGA. V shed 1 base and J shed 3 bases, with 24 bases lying between them. The CDR3 covers 19 residues. CDR3 nucleotides: TGTGCCAGCAGCTTAAAGGGGCCGGGACAAGGGGAGGAGCACACTGAAGCTTTCTTT. This sequence encodes CASSLKGPGQGEEHTEAFF.

This chain uses TRBV14 with TRBJ1-5; tentative D call: TRBD1 (5 bases). The CDR3 is made up of 15 amino acids. Trimming removed 0 bases at V and 7 bases at J, with 13 bases between. Germline assignment: CDR1 SGHDN and CDR2 FVKESK. CDR3 in amino acids: CASSQDLSRDQPQHF. The CDR3 bases are TGTGCCAGCAGCCAAGATCTTTCCAGGGACCAGCCCCAGCATTTT.

CDR3 bases: TGTGCCAGTAGTAGAATCTCAGAGAGGAGCTACACCTTC. Its translation is CASSRISERSYTF. This chain uses TRBV19 with TRBJ1-2; D is unclear. V lost 4 bases, J lost 9 bases, and 15 bases lay in between. This CDR3 comprises 13 residues. Germline lookup yields CDR1 LNHDA and CDR2 SQIVND (reference sequence).

V gene TRBV2 combines with J gene TRBJ2-6; 7 bases fit TRBD1. J lost 2 bases, V lost 6 bases, and 4 bases had no gene match. From germline, CDR1 is SNHLY and CDR2 FYNNEI. The CDR3 is 15 residues long. CDR3 region: CASRPTGAGANVLTF. CDR3 sequence (DNA): TGTGCCAGCAGGCCTACAGGGGCTGGGGCCAACGTCCTGACTTTC.

The gene calls are TRBV3-1 (or the pseudogene TRBV3-2) and TRBJ1-5; tentative D call: TRBD1 (6 bases). The ends were cut back, 4 bases at V and 0 bases at J, with 13 bases in the middle. From germline, CDR1 is LGHDT and CDR2 YNNKEL (reference sequence). This CDR3 is 16 amino acids long. The CDR3 spells CASSLGQIYSNQPQHF. As DNA, the CDR3 is TGTGCCAGCAGCCTAGGACAGATCTATAGCAATCAGCCCCAGCATTTT.

The rearrangement links TRBV7-9 to TRBJ2-2; D gene ambiguous. The V and J ends lost 3 bases and 5 bases respectively, with 7 bases between them. In germline, CDR1 is SEHNR, CDR2 FQNEAQ (reference sequence). This CDR3 is 13 amino acids long. In DNA, the CDR3 is TGTGCCAGCAGCTTTCCCGCTACCGGGGAGCTGTTTTTT. Translating it yields CASSFPATGELFF.

The chain joins TRBV24-1 to TRBJ1-5; 7 positions agree with TRBD1. The CDR3 runs to 15 residues. Germline V gene sequence: CDR1 KGHDR, CDR2 SFDVKD. V lost 4 bases, J lost 1 base, and 3 bases stayed unmatched. The chain's CDR3 is CATSDSTGSNQPQHF. Here the CDR3 DNA reads TGTGCCACCAGTGACTCGACAGGGAGCAATCAGCCCCAGCATTTT.

The chain recombines TRBV25-1 with TRBJ2-7; TRBD1 matches at 9 bases. The ends lost 2 bases at V and 1 base at J; junction bases unmatched: 3. The CDR3 consists of 15 residues. Germline V CDR1 and CDR2: MGHDK, SYGVNS. CDR3 nucleotide sequence: TGTGCCAGCAGTGAAATCGGGACAGGGTCCTACGAGCAGTACTTC. Translated, it gives CASSEIGTGSYEQYF.

V is TRBV3-1 (or the pseudogene TRBV3-2) and J is TRBJ1-5; 8 bases are shared with TRBD1. Germline-derived CDR1 and CDR2 are LGHDT and YNNKEL (reference sequence). The junction had 14 bases not matched to a gene; V was cut back by 4 bases and J by 0 bases. The CDR3 has 19 residues. The CDR3 nucleotides read TGTGCCAGCAGCCCCTCCGGGACAGGTGGGGGGCATAGCAATCAGCCCCAGCATTTT. It encodes CASSPSGTGGGHSNQPQHF.

This chain links TRBV29-1 with TRBJ1-5, with TRBD1 identical over 8 bases. J was trimmed by 6 bases and V by 6 bases; bases with no gene match: 7. In germline, CDR1 is SQVTM, CDR2 ANQGSEA. There are 13 residues in the CDR3. CDR3 DNA: TGCAGCGTAGGGCAGGGGGCAAGTCAGCCCCAGCATTTT. This gives the protein CSVGQGASQPQHF.

There are a few counts of this clone. The chain links TRBV6-5 to TRBJ1-5; D ambiguous. The CDR3 loop spans 13 amino acids. Germline V gives CDR1 MNHEY, CDR2 SVGAGI. The V and J ends lost 2 bases and 0 bases respectively, with 2 bases between them. The chain's CDR3 is CASSYDSNQPQHF. CDR3 bases: TGTGCCAGCAGTTACGATAGCAATCAGCCCCAGCATTTT.

In nucleotides, the CDR3 is TGTGCCAGCAGTCCCCGAGCAGGCTCGGGAAACGTCCTGACTTTC. Translating gives CASSPRAGSGNVLTF. The chain combines TRBV28 with TRBJ2-6; possibly TRBD2 for D (5 bases). Trimming removed 5 bases at V and 10 bases at J, with 18 bases between. Per the germline V gene, CDR1 is MDHEN and CDR2 is SYDVKM. This CDR3 spans 15 amino acids.

This sequence joins TRBV4-1 and TRBJ2-3; D possibly corresponds to TRBD2 (6 bases). CDR3 length: 17 residues. The germline gives CDR1 MGHRA, CDR2 YSYEKL. Trimming stripped 4 bases from V and 3 bases from J, with 20 bases between. CDR3 in amino acids: CASSRSLPLALTDTQYF. In nucleotides, the CDR3 is TGCGCCAGCAGCCGATCCCTCCCGCTAGCGTTAACAGATACGCAGTATTTT.

This chain uses TRBV10-1 with TRBJ1-2; D is ambiguous. This CDR3 is 13 amino acids long. V was cut by 6 bases and J by 2 bases, with 10 bases left in between. Germline CDR1 reads WNHNN; CDR2 reads SYGVQD (reference sequence). The CDR3 coding sequence is TGCGCCAGCAGAGCCTCCAAAAACTATGGCTACACCTTC. This encodes CASRASKNYGYTF.

The rearrangement joins TRBV7-3 to TRBJ2-5; D is unclear. The V and J ends lost 2 bases and 2 bases respectively, with 6 bases between them. The germline V gene has CDR1 SGHTA and CDR2 FQGTGA. The CDR3 loop spans 13 amino acids. The CDR3 nucleotides are TGTGCCAGCAGCTTATACTCACAAGAGACCCAGTACTTC. Protein sequence: CASSLYSQETQYF.

The chain is built from TRBV6-5 and TRBJ2-2; 9 nucleotides line up with TRBD2. The germline gives CDR1 MNHEY, CDR2 SVGAGI. CDR3 length: 14 residues. With 8 bases clipped from V and 7 bases from J, the junction kept 8 bases outside the gene matches. CDR3 sequence reads: CASSAGGKDGELFF. The CDR3 nucleotides are TGTGCCAGCTCAGCGGGAGGAAAGGACGGGGAGCTGTTTTTT.

This rearrangement joins TRBV7-9 to TRBJ2-1, with D possibly matching TRBD2 (6 bases). Germline CDR1 and CDR2: SEHNR and FQNEAQ (reference sequence). This CDR3 has 13 amino acids. The germline V and J ends were trimmed by 4 bases and 8 bases, with 12 bases remaining between them. The CDR3: CASSSPGGYEQFF. In nucleotides, the CDR3 is TGTGCCAGCAGCTCACCCGGAGGGTATGAGCAGTTCTTC.

The V gene is TRBV5-1, the J gene TRBJ2-3; maybe TRBD1 (6 bases). The CDR3 has 16 residues. The ends were cut back, 4 bases at V and 3 bases at J, with 18 bases in the middle. Germline assignment: CDR1 SGHRS and CDR2 YFSETQ. For the CDR3, the DNA is TGCGCCAGCAGCCAGGATGGGGGCGGAAGGACAGATACGCAGTATTTT. This codes for CASSQDGGGRTDTQYF.

J is TRBJ2-3 and V is TRBV5-4; 9 bases map to TRBD2. In germline, CDR1 is SGHNT, CDR2 YYREEE (reference sequence). With V trimmed by 4 bases and J by 4 bases, 7 bases remained unmatched. CDR3 length equals 15 residues. The CDR3 here is CASSMRGGRPDTQYF. The CDR3 DNA sequence: TGTGCCAGCAGCATGCGGGGGGGCCGGCCAGATACGCAGTATTTT.

V and J are TRBV7-9 and TRBJ1-1; the match to TRBD1 covers 7 bases. The V segment lost 5 bases and the J segment 0 bases; nucleotides outside the gene matches: 6. The CDR3 totals 15 residues. CDR1 is SEHNR, CDR2 FQNEAQ, per germline (reference sequence). The CDR3 loop reads CASSPHTGVNTEAFF. The CDR3 DNA follows: TGTGCCAGCAGCCCCCACACAGGGGTGAACACTGAAGCTTTCTTT.